This T cell receptor beta chain was identified during a study of blood T cell repertoires in COVID-19. V shed 0 bases and J shed 8 bases, with 5 bases lying between them. The CDR3 contains 12 residues. The V gene's germline CDR1 is KGHSH and CDR2 LQKENI. Methods used by the authors: Amplifying reference gene primers gave estimates of nucleated cell counts. The assay was immunoSEQ multiplex PCR, and TCRdb's table has in-frame clones only and misses some. The D gene and trimming were derived from the DNA, and the V and J assignments and clone size from that table. The sample records approximately 340,000 clones, 80% to 95% being singletons.

The chain employs TRBV18 and TRBJ2-1; D is perhaps TRBD2 (5 bases). Material for sequencing was PBMCs or T cells enriched from blood (not recorded which). This TCR derives from a woman between 40 and 50 years old who had been exposed to COVID-19. This CDR3 reads CASSPPRDEQFF. For the CDR3, the DNA is TGTGCCAGCTCACCACCGCGGGATGAGCAGTTCTTC.